These 2 T cell receptor beta chains originate from one sample sequenced in a study of blood T cell repertoires in COVID-19. Here immunoSEQ multiplex PCR was the method, and the copy in TCRdb shows in-frame clones only, minus some. The sample carries nearly 350,000 clones, roughly 87% recorded once. The sequencing sample was made of PBMCs or T cells enriched from blood (not recorded which). These receptors were taken from a woman in her thirties who had recovered from COVID-19.

This sequence joins TRBV11-2 and TRBJ2-7; 11 nucleotides agree with TRBD1. The V gene end was trimmed by 5 bases and the J gene end by 2 bases; junction bases not matched to a gene: 2. Germline V gives CDR1 SGHAT, CDR2 FQNNGV. The CDR3 totals 14 residues. This CDR3 reads CASSTGQGAYEQYF. DNA for the CDR3: TGTGCCAGCAGCACGGGACAGGGGGCCTACGAGCAGTACTTC.

This rearrangement joins TRBV15 to TRBJ2-3; 7 nucleotides match TRBD2. The V segment lost 3 bases and the J segment 6 bases; nucleotides outside the gene matches: 9. The length of the CDR3 is 15 residues. CDR1 and CDR2 from the germline V gene are LNHNV and YYDKDF (reference sequence). For the CDR3, the DNA is TGTGCCACCAGCAGCAGCAGCGGGGTCAGGGATACGCAGTATTTT. Translation gives CATSSSSGVRDTQYF.